The sample holds a few counts of the clone carrying this T cell receptor beta chain. This specimen comes from a study of T-cell reconstitution after alpha-beta-depleted transplantation in children. A TCRbeta library incorporating unique molecular identifiers was prepared. From the PCR reads, TCRdb called clonotypes with MiXCR, one entry per CDR3 protein. The sample contains 500,000 to 600,000 distinct CDR3 sequences, approximately 16% of which appear only once. Deletions cut 7 bases from V and 4 bases from J, with 18 bases between. This CDR3 region has 15 residues. This receptor was identified in a human donor who donated a stem cell graft to a child with acute lymphoblastic leukemia. The chain couples TRBV12-3 or TRBV12-4 to TRBJ2-3, with D perhaps given as TRBD1 or TRBD2 (6 bases each). The sample in question was PBMCs from the stem cell graft donor, obtained from the stem cell graft. The CDR3 DNA reads TGTGCCAGCACCTTCGGAGGGGGAAGGTCAGATACGCAGTATTTT. Its translation: CASTFGGGRSDTQYF.